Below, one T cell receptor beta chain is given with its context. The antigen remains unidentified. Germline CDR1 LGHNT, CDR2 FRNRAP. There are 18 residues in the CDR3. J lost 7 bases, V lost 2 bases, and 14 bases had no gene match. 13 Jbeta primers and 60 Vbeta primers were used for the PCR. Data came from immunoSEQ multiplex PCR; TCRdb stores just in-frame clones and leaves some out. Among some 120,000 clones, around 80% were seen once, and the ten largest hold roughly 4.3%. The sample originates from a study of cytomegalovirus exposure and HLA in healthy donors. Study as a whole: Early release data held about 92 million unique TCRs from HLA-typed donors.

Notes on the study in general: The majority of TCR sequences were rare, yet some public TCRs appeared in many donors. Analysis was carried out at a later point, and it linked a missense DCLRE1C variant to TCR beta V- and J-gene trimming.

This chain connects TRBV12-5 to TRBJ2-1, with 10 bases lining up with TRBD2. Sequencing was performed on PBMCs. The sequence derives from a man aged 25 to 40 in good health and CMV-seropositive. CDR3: CASGLLPGLALPSNEQFF. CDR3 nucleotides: TGTGCTAGTGGTTTGCTCCCGGGACTAGCGCTTCCCAGTAATGAGCAGTTCTTC. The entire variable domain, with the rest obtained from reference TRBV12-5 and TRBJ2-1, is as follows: DARVTQTPRHKVTEMGQEVTMRCQPILGHNTVFWYRQTMMQGLELLAYFRNRAPLDDSGMPKDRFSAEMPDATLATLKIQPSEPRDSAVYFCASGLLPGLALPSNEQFFGPGTRLTVL.